These 9 T cell receptor beta chains were all obtained from the same sample, sequenced in a study. A single record per CDR3 protein comes from TCRdb applying MiXCR to the 5' RACE reads. The table includes 6,000 to 7,500 distinct CDR3 sequences, 65% to 85% detected once. Treg sorting used a CD4+CD25+CD127-/low gate. The sequenced sample was tumor-infiltrating Tregs sorted from the breast tumor. These receptors originate from a female donor with breast cancer.

J is TRBJ1-2 and V is TRBV7-8; D is undetermined. This CDR3 is built from 13 residues. The germline CDR1 and CDR2 sequences are SGHVS and FQNEAQ. Trimming pared 0 bases from V and 1 base from J, leaving 3 bases between. For the CDR3, the DNA is TGTGCCAGCAGCTTAGCTGATAACTATGGCTACACCTTC. Amino acids: CASSLADNYGYTF.

Worth noting for this clonotype: A read error is possible here, since a much larger clone lies one base away. The chain couples TRBV4-2 to TRBJ1-2, with D possibly matching TRBD1 (6 bases). This CDR3 contains 14 residues. V dropped 5 bases and J dropped 4 bases, with 14 bases sitting between them. CDR1 LGHNA and CDR2 YNFKEQ come from the germline V gene. CDR3: CASSYSRGTYGYTF. The DNA of the CDR3 is TGTGCCAGCAGCTATTCGAGGGGGACCTATGGCTACACCTTC.

The chain combines TRBV7-6 with TRBJ2-1; D remains ambiguous. CDR3 length: 14 amino acids. Trimming cost V 4 bases and J 4 bases, with 11 bases left between them. The V gene's germline CDR1 is SGHVS and CDR2 FNYEAQ. The CDR3 DNA sequence: TGTGCCAGCAGCTCCCGGGCAGATTACAATGAGCAGTTCTTC. Translation: CASSSRADYNEQFF.

This clonotype was counted a single time. The rearrangement joins TRBV6-6 to TRBJ2-5; the D gene is possibly TRBD2 (6 bases). V was clipped by 5 bases and J by 5 bases, with 9 bases between them. Per the germline V gene, CDR1 is MNHNY and CDR2 is SVGAGI (reference sequence). This CDR3 has 12 amino acids. CDR3 coding DNA: TGTGCCAGCAGTCGGGGGTCGGAGACCCAGTACTTC. It encodes CASSRGSETQYF.

The chain combines TRBV5-1 with TRBJ2-7; D might be TRBD1 or TRBD2, each matching 5 bases. This CDR3 is built from 15 residues. The V end lost 2 bases, the J end lost 4 bases, and 16 bases lay between the germline ends. The germline gives CDR1 SGHRS, CDR2 YFSETQ. This CDR3 is CASSFDPGPTYEQYF. The CDR3 region has the DNA TGCGCCAGCAGCTTTGATCCGGGACCAACTTACGAGCAGTACTTC.

The J gene is TRBJ2-7, the V gene TRBV4-1; the D gene is possibly TRBD1 (5 bases). V was cut by 1 base and J by 2 bases, with 12 bases left in between. The CDR3 loop spans 15 amino acids. Germline V gene lookup returns CDR1 MGHRA and CDR2 YSYEKL. DNA for the CDR3: TGCGCCAGCAGCCAAGGCCCAGGGTTACCCTACGAGCAGTACTTC. Translating gives CASSQGPGLPYEQYF.

J is TRBJ2-1 and V is TRBV6-4, with D hard to call. The ends were cut back, 3 bases at V and 4 bases at J, with 13 bases in the middle. Per the germline V gene, CDR1 is MRHNA and CDR2 is SNTAGT. The CDR3 runs 15 residues. CDR3 in DNA: TGTGCCAGCAGTGAGGGGATTGGACCTTACAATGAGCAGTTCTTC. This translates into CASSEGIGPYNEQFF.

The sample holds one count of this clonotype. The chain uses TRBV4-2 and TRBJ2-3; 9 bases are a match to TRBD2. Germline V gene sequence: CDR1 LGHNA, CDR2 YNFKEQ. Losses at the gene ends were 2 bases for V and 4 bases for J; bases not matched to a gene: 7. The CDR3 is 16 residues long. This chain's CDR3 is CASSQQAGGGPDTQYF. Here the CDR3 DNA reads TGTGCCAGCAGCCAACAAGCGGGGGGTGGGCCAGATACGCAGTATTTT.

The chain uses TRBV12-3 or TRBV12-4 and TRBJ1-6; 11 nucleotides align to TRBD1. This CDR3 has 15 residues. V shed 2 bases and J 9 bases; nucleotides not matched to a gene: 3. The CDR3 region has the DNA TGTGCCAGCAGTTTATTGGGACAGGGGGTTTCACCCCTCCACTTT. This gives the protein CASSLLGQGVSPLHF.